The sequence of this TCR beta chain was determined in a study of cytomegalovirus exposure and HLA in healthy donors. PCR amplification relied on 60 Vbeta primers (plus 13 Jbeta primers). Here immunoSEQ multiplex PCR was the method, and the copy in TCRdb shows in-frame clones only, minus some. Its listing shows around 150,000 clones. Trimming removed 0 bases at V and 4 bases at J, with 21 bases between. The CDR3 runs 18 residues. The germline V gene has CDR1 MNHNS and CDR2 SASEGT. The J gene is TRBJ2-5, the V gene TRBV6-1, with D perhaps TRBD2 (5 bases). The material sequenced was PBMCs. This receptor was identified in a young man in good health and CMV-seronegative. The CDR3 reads CASSEAWAFGIRGETQYF. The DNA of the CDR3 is TGTGCCAGCAGTGAAGCTTGGGCCTTCGGGATCCGGGGAGAGACCCAGTACTTC.